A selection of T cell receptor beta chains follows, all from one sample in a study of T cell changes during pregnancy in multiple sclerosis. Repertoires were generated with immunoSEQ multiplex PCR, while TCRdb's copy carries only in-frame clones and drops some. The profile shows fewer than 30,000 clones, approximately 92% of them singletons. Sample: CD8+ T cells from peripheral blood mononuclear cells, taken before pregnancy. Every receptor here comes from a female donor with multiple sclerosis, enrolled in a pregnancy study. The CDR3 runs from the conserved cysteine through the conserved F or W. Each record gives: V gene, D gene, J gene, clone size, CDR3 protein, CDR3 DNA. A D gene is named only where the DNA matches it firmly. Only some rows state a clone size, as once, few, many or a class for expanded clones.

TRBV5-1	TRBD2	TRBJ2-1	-	CASSGGDGNNEQFF	TGCGCCAGCAGCGGGGGGGACGGGAACAATGAGCAGTTCTTC
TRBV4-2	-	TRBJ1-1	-	CASSQAIVNTEAFF	TGTGCCAGCAGCCAAGCGATAGTGAACACTGAAGCTTTCTTT
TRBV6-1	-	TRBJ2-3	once	CASSLGDTQYF	TGTGCCAGCAGCCTCGGGGATACGCAGTATTTT
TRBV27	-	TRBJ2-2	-	CASSLSWQVGTGELFF	TGTGCCAGCAGTTTATCGTGGCAGGTTGGCACCGGGGAGCTGTTTTTT
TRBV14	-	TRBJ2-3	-	CASSPSDVDPDSTQYF	TGTGCCAGCAGCCCTAGCGACGTCGATCCAGATAGTACGCAGTATTTT
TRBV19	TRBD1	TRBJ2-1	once	CASSIIGTGNNEQFF	TGTGCCAGTAGTATAATCGGGACAGGTAACAATGAGCAGTTCTTC
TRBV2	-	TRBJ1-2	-	CASSEWTSLSGYTF	TGTGCCAGCAGTGAATGGACTTCTCTTAGTGGCTACACCTTC
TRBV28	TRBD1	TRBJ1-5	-	CASSLTDREGNQPQHF	TGTGCCAGCAGTTTGACAGACAGGGAGGGCAATCAGCCCCAGCATTTT
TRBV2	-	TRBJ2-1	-	CASLAAFDEQFF	TGTGCCAGCCTGGCAGCGTTCGATGAGCAGTTCTTC
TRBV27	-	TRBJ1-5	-	CASSLWGGGQPQHF	TGTGCCAGCAGTTTATGGGGGGGCGGACAGCCCCAGCATTTT
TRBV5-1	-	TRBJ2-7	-	CASSLGIGQSSYEQYF	TGCGCCAGCAGCTTGGGAATTGGACAGAGCTCCTACGAGCAGTACTTC
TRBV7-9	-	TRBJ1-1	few	CASSSKLGNTEAFF	TGTGCCAGCAGCTCCAAACTTGGGAACACTGAAGCTTTCTTT
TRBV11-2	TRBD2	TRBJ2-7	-	CASSHASAGGHHEQYF	TGTGCCAGCAGCCACGCCTCGGCGGGAGGGCACCACGAGCAGTACTTC
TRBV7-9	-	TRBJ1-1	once	CASSLKSGTEAFF	TGTGCCAGCAGCCTTAAGAGCGGCACTGAAGCTTTCTTT
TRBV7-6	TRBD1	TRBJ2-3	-	CASSLRDRPTDTQYF	TGTGCCAGCAGCTTACGGGACAGGCCCACAGATACGCAGTATTTT
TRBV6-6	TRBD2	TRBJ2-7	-	CASSGGGEQYF	TGTGCCAGTAGCGGGGGGGGCGAGCAGTACTTC
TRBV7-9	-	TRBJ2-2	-	CASSPTFTGELFF	TGTGCCAGCAGCCCTACGTTCACCGGGGAGCTGTTTTTT
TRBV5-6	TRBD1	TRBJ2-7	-	CASSFLGDRAYEQYF	TGTGCCAGCAGCTTCCTAGGGGACAGGGCCTACGAGCAGTACTTC
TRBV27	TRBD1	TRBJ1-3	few	CASSSGTGGLNTIYF	TGTGCCAGCAGTTCGGGGACAGGGGGACTAAACACCATATATTTT
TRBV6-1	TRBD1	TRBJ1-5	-	CASRIQGRNQPQHF	TGTGCCAGCAGAATACAGGGGCGCAATCAGCCCCAGCATTTT
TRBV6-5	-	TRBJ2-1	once	CASSFKGNEQFF	TGTGCCAGCAGTTTCAAGGGGAATGAGCAGTTCTTC
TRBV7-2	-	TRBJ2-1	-	CASNSAPSVYNEQFF	TGTGCCAGCAACTCGGCGCCTAGCGTTTACAATGAGCAGTTCTTC
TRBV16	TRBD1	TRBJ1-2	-	CASRPGQGYYGYTF	TGTGCCAGCAGACCGGGACAGGGATACTATGGCTACACCTTC
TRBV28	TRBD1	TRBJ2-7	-	CASSSRTGTYEQYF	TGTGCCAGCAGTTCCCGGACAGGGACCTACGAGCAGTACTTC
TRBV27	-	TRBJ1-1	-	CASRSGAVTEAFF	TGTGCCAGCAGGTCTGGGGCAGTCACTGAAGCTTTCTTT
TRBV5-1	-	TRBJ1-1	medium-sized	CASSEIVNTEAFF	TGCGCCAGCAGTGAAATAGTGAACACTGAAGCTTTCTTT
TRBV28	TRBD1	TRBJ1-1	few	CASSFMGTDTEAFF	TGTGCCAGCAGTTTCATGGGGACAGACACTGAAGCTTTCTTT
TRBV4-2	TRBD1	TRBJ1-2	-	CASSQGQFFHYGYTF	TGTGCCAGCAGCCAGGGACAGTTCTTTCACTATGGCTACACCTTC
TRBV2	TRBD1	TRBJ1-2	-	CASSEWTGRNYGYTF	TGTGCCAGCAGTGAATGGACAGGGCGGAACTATGGCTACACCTTC
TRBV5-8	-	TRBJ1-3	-	CASSSYSGNTIYF	TGTGCCAGCAGTTCCTACTCTGGAAACACCATATATTTT
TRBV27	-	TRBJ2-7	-	CASSPATFGIHEQYF	TGTGCCAGCAGCCCTGCGACATTCGGGATTCACGAGCAGTACTTC
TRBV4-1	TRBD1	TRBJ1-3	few	CASSPLMYGQGETTIYF	TGCGCCAGCAGCCCTCTAATGTATGGACAGGGGGAAACCACCATATATTTT
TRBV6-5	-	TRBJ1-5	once	CASRLQGNQPQHF	TGTGCCAGCCGACTACAGGGAAATCAGCCCCAGCATTTT
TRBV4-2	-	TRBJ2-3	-	CASSQIRLATSADTQYF	TGTGCCAGCAGCCAAATCAGGCTAGCAACATCCGCAGATACGCAGTATTTT
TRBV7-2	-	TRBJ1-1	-	CASLPWGVLNTEAFF	TGTGCCAGCCTACCTTGGGGGGTTCTGAACACTGAAGCTTTCTTT
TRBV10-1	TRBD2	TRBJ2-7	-	CASSDSGTSWEEQYF	TGCGCCAGCAGTGACTCCGGGACTAGCTGGGAAGAGCAGTACTTC
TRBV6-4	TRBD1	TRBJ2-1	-	CASSLNAGTGGNEQFF	TGTGCCAGCAGCTTAAACGCCGGGACAGGGGGCAATGAGCAGTTCTTC
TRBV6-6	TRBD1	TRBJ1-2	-	CASGDRGWFHYGYTF	TGTGCCAGCGGCGACAGGGGTTGGTTCCACTATGGCTACACCTTC
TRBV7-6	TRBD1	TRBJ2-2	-	CASSLYSGTGVQSGELFF	TGTGCCAGCAGCTTATATTCCGGGACAGGGGTGCAAAGCGGGGAGCTGTTTTTT